This T cell receptor beta chain was captured by sequencing in a study of identical twins. There are a few counts of this clonotype. Antigen: not known. Germline CDR1 MNHEY, CDR2 SMNVEV (reference sequence). V was pared by 3 bases and J by 10 bases, with 21 bases between. The CDR3 contains 15 residues. The study, taken as a whole, reports: Out-of-frame alpha sequences shared by twins showed excess low generation probability.

TCRdb re-called the 5' RACE reads with MiXCR, one entry per CDR3 protein. The profile shows hundreds of thousands of distinct CDR3 sequences, over 15% of them singletons. These same records also appear under a second study, on T cells expressing NK-cell markers. That paper adds: Beta-chain profiling covered CD3+CD56+NKG2C+, CD3+CD56+NKG2C- and CD3+CD56-NKG2C+ sorted subsets. Of the CD8+ T cells in 5 to 7 donors, roughly 1.0-7.5% belonged to dominant NKG2C+ clonotypes.

The chain is built from TRBV27 and TRBJ2-5; a weak D match, TRBD1 (6 bases). The origin of this receptor is a woman aged 18 to 35 in good health. The sequenced sample was PBMCs. In nucleotides, the CDR3 is TGTGCCAGCAGTTTCTCCACAGGGTACCTCGAAGTCCAGTACTTC. Translation gives CASSFSTGYLEVQYF.